The clone carrying this TCR beta chain was counted a few times. With a J-beta primer mix and a sample-barcoded 5' primer, a second PCR ran about 7 to 12 cycles. TCRdb re-derived calls from the 5' RACE reads in MiXCR, one entry per CDR3 protein. The repertoire holds 1.8 million or so distinct CDR3 sequences, with about two fifths as singletons. With 7 bases removed from V and 4 bases from J, the gap between germline ends came to 14 bases. This CDR3 comprises 13 residues. Germline lookup yields CDR1 MDHEN and CDR2 SYDVKM. The data were taken from a study of blood T cells in healthy people across ages. At least 7 million PBMCs were isolated per sample.

The chain carries TRBV28 and TRBJ2-7; possible D gene TRBD1, 5 bases. The TCR comes from a human donor in good health. Sequencing used blood. This CDR3 is CASTRQGPYEQYF. The CDR3 DNA reads TGTGCCAGCACTCGGCAGGGTCCTTACGAGCAGTACTTC. Variable domain in full (rest from reference TRBV28 and TRBJ2-7): DVKVTQSSRYLVKRTGEKVFLECVQDMDHENMFWYRQDPGLGLRLIYFSYDVKMKEKGDIPEGYSVSREKKERFSLILESASTNQTSMYLCASTRQGPYEQYFGPGTRLTVT.